Listed below are T cell receptor beta chains from one sample, sequenced in a study of blood T cells in healthy people across ages. TCRdb ran MiXCR on the 5' RACE reads and lists one entry per CDR3 protein. The sample contains about 630,000 distinct CDR3 sequences, roughly 21% of which appear only once. Sequences were obtained from blood. The source of these receptors is a man in his 70s in good health. CDR3s include the opening cysteine and the closing phenylalanine or tryptophan. The D gene is left open where the match is weak. The size field is filled for only some rows; it gives once, few, many or a size class.

d_gene: -
j_gene: TRBJ2-1
v_gene: TRBV14
abundance: few
CDR3aa: CASSLRGPSASSYNEQFF
CDR3nt: TGTGCCAGCAGCCTTCGGGGCCCTAGCGCAAGCTCCTACAATGAGCAGTTCTTC

d_gene: -
j_gene: TRBJ1-3
v_gene: TRBV7-9
abundance: few
CDR3aa: CASSLPGPGNTIYF
CDR3nt: TGTGCCAGCAGCCTGCCGGGTCCTGGAAACACCATATATTTT

d_gene: -
j_gene: TRBJ2-2
v_gene: TRBV7-9
abundance: many
CDR3aa: CASSLRAANTGELFF
CDR3nt: TGTGCCAGCAGCTTAAGGGCAGCGAACACCGGGGAGCTGTTTTTT

d_gene: -
j_gene: TRBJ2-1
v_gene: TRBV4-3
abundance: few
CDR3aa: CASSQAWDNEQFF
CDR3nt: TGCGCCAGCAGCCAAGCCTGGGACAATGAGCAGTTCTTC

d_gene: -
j_gene: TRBJ2-1
v_gene: TRBV29-1
abundance: -
CDR3aa: CSASLVEAHEQFF
CDR3nt: TGCAGCGCCTCTTTAGTTGAAGCTCATGAGCAGTTCTTC

d_gene: TRBD1
j_gene: TRBJ2-5
v_gene: TRBV20-1
abundance: few
CDR3aa: CSARDRGRGQETQYF
CDR3nt: TGCAGTGCTAGGGACAGGGGGCGAGGGCAAGAGACCCAGTACTTC

d_gene: TRBD2
j_gene: TRBJ2-1
v_gene: TRBV6-2/TRBV6-3
abundance: -
CDR3aa: CASKQGLAGSQEQFF
CDR3nt: TGTGCCAGCAAACAGGGACTAGCGGGATCACAGGAGCAGTTCTTC

d_gene: TRBD1
j_gene: TRBJ1-1
v_gene: TRBV2
abundance: many
CDR3aa: CASRGTGGTEAFF
CDR3nt: TGTGCCAGCCGAGGGACAGGGGGCACTGAAGCTTTCTTT

d_gene: -
j_gene: TRBJ2-3
v_gene: TRBV20-1
abundance: -
CDR3aa: CSAEGRSTDTQYF
CDR3nt: TGCAGTGCGGAGGGACGAAGCACAGATACGCAGTATTTT

d_gene: -
j_gene: TRBJ1-5
v_gene: TRBV20-1
abundance: -
CDR3aa: CSAMDLQGNQPQHF
CDR3nt: TGCAGTGCTATGGACCTTCAGGGGAATCAGCCCCAGCATTTT

d_gene: TRBD2
j_gene: TRBJ2-1
v_gene: TRBV25-1
abundance: -
CDR3aa: CASSDPGVREGDEQFF
CDR3nt: TGTGCCAGCAGTGATCCAGGGGTCCGGGAGGGGGATGAGCAGTTCTTC

d_gene: -
j_gene: TRBJ2-3
v_gene: TRBV7-9
abundance: -
CDR3aa: CASSFPEGDTQYF
CDR3nt: TGTGCCAGCAGCTTCCCCGAGGGAGATACGCAGTATTTT

d_gene: TRBD2
j_gene: TRBJ2-2
v_gene: TRBV20-1
abundance: once
CDR3aa: CSAPTSGVPGELFF
CDR3nt: TGCAGTGCGCCGACTAGCGGGGTTCCCGGGGAGCTGTTTTTT

d_gene: TRBD2
j_gene: TRBJ2-3
v_gene: TRBV9
abundance: once
CDR3aa: CASSPRTGLAGVTDTQYF
CDR3nt: TGTGCCAGCAGCCCTCGCACCGGACTAGCGGGAGTGACAGATACGCAGTATTTT

d_gene: -
j_gene: TRBJ2-3
v_gene: TRBV29-1
abundance: -
CDR3aa: CSVRGASTDTQYF
CDR3nt: TGCAGCGTTCGAGGGGCTAGCACAGATACGCAGTATTTT

d_gene: -
j_gene: TRBJ2-5
v_gene: TRBV12-5
abundance: few
CDR3aa: CASSLGTRLGETQYF
CDR3nt: TGTGCTAGTAGTTTGGGAACTAGACTTGGAGAGACCCAGTACTTC

d_gene: TRBD1
j_gene: TRBJ1-4
v_gene: TRBV20-1
abundance: few
CDR3aa: CSARHRGGYSNEKLFF
CDR3nt: TGCAGTGCTAGACACAGGGGAGGCTATAGTAATGAAAAACTGTTTTTT

d_gene: -
j_gene: TRBJ2-2
v_gene: TRBV6-2/TRBV6-3
abundance: -
CDR3aa: CASLRVPGELFF
CDR3nt: TGTGCCAGCCTCAGGGTCCCCGGGGAGCTGTTTTTT